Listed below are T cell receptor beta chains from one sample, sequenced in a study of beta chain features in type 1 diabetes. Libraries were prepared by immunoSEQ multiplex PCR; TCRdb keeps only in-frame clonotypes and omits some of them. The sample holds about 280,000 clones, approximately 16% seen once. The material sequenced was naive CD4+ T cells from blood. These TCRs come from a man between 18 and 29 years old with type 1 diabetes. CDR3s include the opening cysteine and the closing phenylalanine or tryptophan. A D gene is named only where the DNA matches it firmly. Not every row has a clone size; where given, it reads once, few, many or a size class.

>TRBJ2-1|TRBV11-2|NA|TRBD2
CASSLRLSGGNEQFF
TGTGCCAGCAGCCTCAGGTTAAGCGGGGGTAATGAGCAGTTCTTC
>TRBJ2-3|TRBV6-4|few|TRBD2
CASRPGTSGTDTQYF
TGTGCCAGCAGACCCGGGACTAGCGGGACAGATACGCAGTATTTT
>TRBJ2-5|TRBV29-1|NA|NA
CSAGPLGETQYF
TGCAGCGCAGGGCCCTTAGGGGAGACCCAGTACTTC
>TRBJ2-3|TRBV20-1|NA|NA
CSPGGGDTQYF
TGCAGTCCAGGCGGCGGGGATACGCAGTATTTT
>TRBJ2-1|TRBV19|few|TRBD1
CATYLQGEQFF
TGTGCCACCTACCTACAGGGGGAGCAGTTCTTC
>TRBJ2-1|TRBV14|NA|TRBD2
CASSLSGRLNNEQFF
TGTGCCAGCAGCCTTAGCGGGAGGCTAAACAATGAGCAGTTCTTC
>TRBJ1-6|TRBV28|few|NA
CASGPYNSPLHF
TGTGCCAGCGGGCCCTATAATTCACCCCTCCACTTT
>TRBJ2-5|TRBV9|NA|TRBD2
CASSGIAGGQETQYF
TGTGCCAGCAGCGGCATAGCGGGGGGGCAAGAGACCCAGTACTTC
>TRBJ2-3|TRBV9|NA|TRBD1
CASSERTGPWGDTLYF
TGTGCCAGCAGCGAGAGGACAGGGCCGTGGGGAGATACGCTGTATTTT
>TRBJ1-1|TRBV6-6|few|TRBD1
CASSDRGRGAEAFF
TGTGCCAGCAGTGACAGGGGGCGCGGGGCTGAAGCTTTCTTT
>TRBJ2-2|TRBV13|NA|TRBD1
CASSASGQGVRGELFF
TGTGCCAGCAGCGCTTCGGGACAGGGTGTCCGAGGGGAGCTGTTTTTT
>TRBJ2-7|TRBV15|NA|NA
CATSRDRGFSSYEQYF
TGTGCCACCAGCAGAGATCGGGGTTTCAGCTCCTACGAGCAGTACTTC
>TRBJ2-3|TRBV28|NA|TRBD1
CASRTGTSTDTQYF
TGTGCCAGCAGGACAGGGACGAGCACAGATACGCAGTATTTT
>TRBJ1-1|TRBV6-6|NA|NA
CASKWGGTNTEAFF
TGTGCCAGCAAATGGGGAGGGACGAACACTGAAGCTTTCTTT
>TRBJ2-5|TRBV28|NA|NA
CASRPPGLTETQYF
TGTGCCAGCAGACCCCCCGGACTCACGGAGACCCAGTACTTC
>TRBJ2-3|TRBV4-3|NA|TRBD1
CASSQEMGQYTDTQYF
TGCGCCAGCAGCCAAGAAATGGGACAGTACACAGATACGCAGTATTTT
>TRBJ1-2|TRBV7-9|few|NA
CASSLGPQTNYGYTF
TGTGCCAGCAGCTTAGGTCCTCAGACTAACTATGGCTACACCTTC
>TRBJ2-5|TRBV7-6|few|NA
CASTGGQTQYF
TGTGCCAGCACGGGGGGCCAGACCCAGTACTTC
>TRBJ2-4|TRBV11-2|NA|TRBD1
CASSLGWTGGQNIQYF
TGTGCCAGCAGCTTAGGCTGGACAGGGGGACAAAACATTCAGTACTTC
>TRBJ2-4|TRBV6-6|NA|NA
CASSYDWVAAKNIQYF
TGTGCCAGCAGTTACGATTGGGTAGCGGCCAAAAACATTCAGTACTTC
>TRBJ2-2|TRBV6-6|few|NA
CASSYRVFTGELFF
TGTGCCAGCAGTTACCGGGTATTCACCGGGGAGCTGTTTTTT
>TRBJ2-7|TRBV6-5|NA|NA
CASSTGGYEQYF
TGTGCCAGCAGCACGGGCGGGTACGAGCAGTACTTC
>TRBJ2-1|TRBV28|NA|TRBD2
CASSLDGSGSDEQFF
TGTGCCAGCAGTTTGGATGGCAGCGGGAGTGATGAGCAGTTCTTC
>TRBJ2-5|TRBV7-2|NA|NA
CASSFWEETQYF
TGTGCCAGCAGCTTTTGGGAGGAGACCCAGTACTTC
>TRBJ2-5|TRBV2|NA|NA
CASSVVTQETQYF
TGTGCCAGCAGTGTGGTCACTCAAGAGACCCAGTACTTC
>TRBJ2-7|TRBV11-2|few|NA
CASTDRMAYEQYF
TGTGCCAGCACAGACAGAATGGCTTACGAGCAGTACTTC
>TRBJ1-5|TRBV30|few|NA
CAWSALNSYNQPQHF
TGTGCCTGGAGTGCCCTGAATAGTTACAATCAGCCCCAGCATTTT